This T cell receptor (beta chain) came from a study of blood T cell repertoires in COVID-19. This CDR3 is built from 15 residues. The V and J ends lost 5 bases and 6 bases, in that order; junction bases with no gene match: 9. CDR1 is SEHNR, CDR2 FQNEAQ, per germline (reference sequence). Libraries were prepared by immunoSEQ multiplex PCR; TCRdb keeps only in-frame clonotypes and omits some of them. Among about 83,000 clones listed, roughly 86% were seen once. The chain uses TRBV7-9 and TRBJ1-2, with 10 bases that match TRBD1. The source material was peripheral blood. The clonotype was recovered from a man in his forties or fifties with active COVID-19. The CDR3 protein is CASSPTGTGVHGYTF. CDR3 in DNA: TGTGCCAGCAGCCCCACCGGGACAGGGGTCCATGGCTACACCTTC. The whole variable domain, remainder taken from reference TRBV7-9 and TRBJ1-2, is DTGVSQNPRHKITKRGQNVTFRCDPISEHNRLYWYRQTLGQGPEFLTYFQNEAQLEKSRLLSDRFSAERPKGSFSTLEIQRTEQGDSAMYLCASSPTGTGVHGYTFGSGTRLTVV.